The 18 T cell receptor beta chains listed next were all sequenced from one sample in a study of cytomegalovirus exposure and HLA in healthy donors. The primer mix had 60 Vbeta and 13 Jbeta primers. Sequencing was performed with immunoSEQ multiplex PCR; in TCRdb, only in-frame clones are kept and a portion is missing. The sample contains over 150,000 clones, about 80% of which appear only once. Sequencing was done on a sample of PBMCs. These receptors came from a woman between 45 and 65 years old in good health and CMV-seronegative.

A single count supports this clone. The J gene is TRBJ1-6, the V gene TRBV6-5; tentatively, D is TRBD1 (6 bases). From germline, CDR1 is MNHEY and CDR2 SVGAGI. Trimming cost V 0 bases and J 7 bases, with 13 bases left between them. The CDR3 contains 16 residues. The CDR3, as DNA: TGTGCCAGCAGTTACTCTACGGACAGCTGGAATTCACCCCTCCACTTT. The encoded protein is CASSYSTDSWNSPLHF.

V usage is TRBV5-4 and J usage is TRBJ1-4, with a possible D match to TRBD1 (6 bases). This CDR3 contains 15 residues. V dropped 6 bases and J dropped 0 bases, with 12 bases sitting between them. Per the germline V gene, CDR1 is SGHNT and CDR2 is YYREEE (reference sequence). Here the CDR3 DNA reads TGTGCCAGCAACAAAGGGGGGGCAACTAATGAAAAACTGTTTTTT. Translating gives CASNKGGATNEKLFF.

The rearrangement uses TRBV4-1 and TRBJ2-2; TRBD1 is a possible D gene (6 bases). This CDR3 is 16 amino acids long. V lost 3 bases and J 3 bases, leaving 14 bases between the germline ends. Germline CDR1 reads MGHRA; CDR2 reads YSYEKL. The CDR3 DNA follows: TGCGCCAGCAGCCAGCCCAGTAGGGGGTACACCGGGGAGCTGTTTTTT. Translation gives CASSQPSRGYTGELFF.

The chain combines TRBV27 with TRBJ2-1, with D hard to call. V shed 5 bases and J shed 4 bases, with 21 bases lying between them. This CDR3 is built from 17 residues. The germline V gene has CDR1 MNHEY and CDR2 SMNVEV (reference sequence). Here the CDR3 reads CASSAVEIGRVYNEQFF. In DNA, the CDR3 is TGTGCCAGCAGTGCGGTGGAGATCGGCCGGGTATACAATGAGCAGTTCTTC.

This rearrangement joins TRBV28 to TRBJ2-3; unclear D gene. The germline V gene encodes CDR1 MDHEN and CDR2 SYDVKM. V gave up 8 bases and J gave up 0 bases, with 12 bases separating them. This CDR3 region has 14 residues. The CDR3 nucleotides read TGTGCCAGCTCTCCCCGAACTAGCACAGATACGCAGTATTTT. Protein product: CASSPRTSTDTQYF.

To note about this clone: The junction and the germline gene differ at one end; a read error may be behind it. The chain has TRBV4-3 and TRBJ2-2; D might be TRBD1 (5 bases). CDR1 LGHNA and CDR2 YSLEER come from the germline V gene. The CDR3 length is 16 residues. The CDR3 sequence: CAGSQGTGANTGELFF. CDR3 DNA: TGCGCCGGCAGCCAGGGAACAGGAGCTAACACCGGGGAGCTGTTTTTT.

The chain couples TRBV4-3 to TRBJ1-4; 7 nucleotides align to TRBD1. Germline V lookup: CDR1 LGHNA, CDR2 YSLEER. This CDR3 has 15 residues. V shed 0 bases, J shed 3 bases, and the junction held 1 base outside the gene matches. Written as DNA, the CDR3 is TGCGCCAGCAGCCAAGAAGGGGGCGCTAATGAAAAACTGTTTTTT. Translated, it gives CASSQEGGANEKLFF.

The CDR3 region is CASSVRDREIYGYTF. The CDR3 nucleotides are TGTGCCAGCAGCGTCCGGGACAGGGAAATCTATGGCTACACCTTC. This chain uses TRBV9 with TRBJ1-2, with 9 bases lining up with TRBD1. Looked up from germline, CDR1 is SGDLS and CDR2 is YYNGEE. Trimming at V came to 2 bases and at J to 4 bases, leaving 6 bases not matched to a gene. This CDR3 region has 15 residues.

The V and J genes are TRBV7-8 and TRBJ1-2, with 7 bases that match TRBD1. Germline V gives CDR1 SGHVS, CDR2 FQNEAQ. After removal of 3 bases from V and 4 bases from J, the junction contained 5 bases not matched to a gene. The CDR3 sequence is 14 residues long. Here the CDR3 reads CASSFSAGGYGYTF. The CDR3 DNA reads TGTGCCAGCAGCTTTTCCGCAGGGGGCTATGGCTACACCTTC.

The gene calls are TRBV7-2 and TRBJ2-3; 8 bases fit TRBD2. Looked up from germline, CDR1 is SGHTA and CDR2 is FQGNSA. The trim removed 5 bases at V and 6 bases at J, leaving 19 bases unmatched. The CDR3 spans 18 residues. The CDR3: CASSVYRSGGAFTDTQYF. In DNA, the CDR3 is TGTGCCAGCAGCGTATACCGGAGCGGGGGCGCGTTTACGGATACGCAGTATTTT.

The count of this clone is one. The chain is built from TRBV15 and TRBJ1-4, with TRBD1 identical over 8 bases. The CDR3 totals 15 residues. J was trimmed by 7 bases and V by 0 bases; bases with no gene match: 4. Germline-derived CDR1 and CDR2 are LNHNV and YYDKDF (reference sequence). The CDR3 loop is CATSRDGRGLEKLFF. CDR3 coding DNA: TGTGCCACCAGCAGAGATGGCAGGGGGCTTGAAAAACTGTTTTTT.

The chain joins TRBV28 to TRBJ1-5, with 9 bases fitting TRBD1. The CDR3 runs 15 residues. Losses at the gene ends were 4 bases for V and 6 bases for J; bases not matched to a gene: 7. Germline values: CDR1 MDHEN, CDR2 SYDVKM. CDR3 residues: CASSSVTGGGQPQHF. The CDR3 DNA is TGTGCCAGCAGTTCCGTGACAGGGGGAGGTCAGCCCCAGCATTTT.

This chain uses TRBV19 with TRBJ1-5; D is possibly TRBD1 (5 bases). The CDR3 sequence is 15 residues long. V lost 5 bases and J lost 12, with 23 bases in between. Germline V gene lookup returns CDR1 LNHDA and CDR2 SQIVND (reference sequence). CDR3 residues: CASSGREVGGLVQHF. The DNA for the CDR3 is TGTGCCAGTAGTGGGCGGGAGGTTGGGGGTCTGGTCCAGCATTTT.

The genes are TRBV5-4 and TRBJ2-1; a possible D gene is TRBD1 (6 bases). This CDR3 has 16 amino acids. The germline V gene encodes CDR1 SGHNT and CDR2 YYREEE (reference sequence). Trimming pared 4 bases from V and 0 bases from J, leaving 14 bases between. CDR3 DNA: TGTGCCAGCAGCCGAAGACAGGTTAGCTCCTACAATGAGCAGTTCTTC. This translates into CASSRRQVSSYNEQFF.

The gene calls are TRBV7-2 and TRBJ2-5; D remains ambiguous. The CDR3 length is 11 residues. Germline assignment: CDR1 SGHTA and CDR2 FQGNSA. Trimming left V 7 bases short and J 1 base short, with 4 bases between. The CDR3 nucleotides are TGTGCCAGCACCCTCCAAGAGACCCAGTACTTC. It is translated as CASTLQETQYF.

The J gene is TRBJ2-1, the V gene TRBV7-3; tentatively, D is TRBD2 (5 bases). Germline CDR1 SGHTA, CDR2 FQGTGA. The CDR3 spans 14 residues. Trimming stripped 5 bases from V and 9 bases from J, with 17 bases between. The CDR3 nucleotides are TGTGCCAGCAGCCTCGACCCCTTCAGCGGTGAGCAGTTCTTC. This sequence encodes CASSLDPFSGEQFF.

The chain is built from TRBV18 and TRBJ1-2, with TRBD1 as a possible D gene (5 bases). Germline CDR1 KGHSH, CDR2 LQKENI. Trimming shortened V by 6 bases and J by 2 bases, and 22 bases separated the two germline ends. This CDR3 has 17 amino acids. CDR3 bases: TGTGCCAGCTCTTCACAGATGGCGGGGCAGCTAAACTATGGCTACACCTTC. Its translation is CASSSQMAGQLNYGYTF.

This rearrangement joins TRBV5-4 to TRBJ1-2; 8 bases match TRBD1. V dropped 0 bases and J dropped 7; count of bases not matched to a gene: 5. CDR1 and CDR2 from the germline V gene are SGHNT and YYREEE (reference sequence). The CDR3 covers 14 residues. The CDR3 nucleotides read TGTGCCAGCAGCTTGGCCTACAGGGGGTTTGGCTACACCTTC. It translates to CASSLAYRGFGYTF.